Described below is a single T cell receptor beta chain sequence and its context. What it binds is unknown. The CDR3 runs 14 residues. V lost 8 bases to trimming and J lost 2 bases; unmatched junction nucleotides: 9. This record comes from a study of post-analysis software for immune sequencing data. Sequencing libraries made from TCR beta cDNA carried unique molecular identifiers. A population of roughly 0.85 to 11 million T cells gave rise to about half a million cDNA molecules. TCRdb fed the PCR reads into MiXCR, producing one record per CDR3 protein. Of 800,000 to 950,000 distinct CDR3 sequences in the sample, about 57% were seen once. General study points: Four to six TRBV segments (TRBV5-6, TRBV5-1 and TRBV20-1 among them) occurred more frequently in patients than in controls. Controls showed significantly higher normalized Chao1 diversity than did multiple sclerosis patients.

The sample comprised blood. The chain carries TRBV12-3 or TRBV12-4 and TRBJ2-7; 7 nucleotides agree with TRBD1. This TCR derives from a girl aged 5 to 17 with multiple sclerosis. The CDR3 is CASSGQIGPYEQYF. CDR3 sequence (DNA): TGTGCCAGCTCGGGACAGATAGGTCCCTACGAGCAGTACTTC.